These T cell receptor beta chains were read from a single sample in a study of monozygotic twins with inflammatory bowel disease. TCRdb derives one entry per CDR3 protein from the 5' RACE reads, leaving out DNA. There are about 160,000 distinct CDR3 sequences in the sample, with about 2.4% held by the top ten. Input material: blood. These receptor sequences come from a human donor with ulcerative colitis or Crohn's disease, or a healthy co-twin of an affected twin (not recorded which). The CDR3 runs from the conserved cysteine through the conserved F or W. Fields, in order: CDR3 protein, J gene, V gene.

CASRRDRVDNEQFF,TRBJ2-1,TRBV12-3/TRBV12-4
CASSRTVEQYF,TRBJ2-7,TRBV25-1
CASSLSGGVGPGGQPQHF,TRBJ1-5,TRBV7-8
CASGLAGGGDTQYF,TRBJ2-3,TRBV7-3
CASSSFRGGNEKLFF,TRBJ1-4,TRBV7-8
CASSWTGLNTEAFF,TRBJ1-1,TRBV5-4
CASSQSSRLGPQPQYF,TRBJ2-5,TRBV4-1
CASSLAGSLVAGELFF,TRBJ2-2,TRBV5-1
CSVEDLGGSSHTDTQYF,TRBJ2-3,TRBV29-1
CASSLVGGRGGGTEAFF,TRBJ1-1,TRBV5-5
CASSEYQGPYGYTF,TRBJ1-2,TRBV25-1
CASSYIGRELFF,TRBJ2-2,TRBV27
CASSQDDGSGETQYF,TRBJ2-5,TRBV4-1
CASSFRLAGSLGGNEQFF,TRBJ2-1,TRBV12-3/TRBV12-4
CAWRLDRGNTEAFF,TRBJ1-1,TRBV30
CASSPPGNTEAFF,TRBJ1-1,TRBV18
CASSGGVSYEQYF,TRBJ2-7,TRBV5-1
CASSQSGDPYEQYF,TRBJ2-7,TRBV16
CASSQPTPGTVNEKLFF,TRBJ1-4,TRBV14
CSARDDGGNYGYTF,TRBJ1-2,TRBV20-1
CASSLYRGPGNTIYF,TRBJ1-3,TRBV7-9
CSAREGSSSGNTIYF,TRBJ1-3,TRBV20-1
CASSYGRDGIQYF,TRBJ2-4,TRBV6-2/TRBV6-3
CASSTRSPYALHF,TRBJ1-6,TRBV19
CASSDTTGLPEAKNIQYF,TRBJ2-4,TRBV13
CASSLSGMETQYF,TRBJ2-5,TRBV28
CASSQDVRTGIRRIYEQYF,TRBJ2-7,TRBV4-1
CRTGGAYNEQFF,TRBJ2-1,TRBV20-1
CATSRDPTVGYEQYF,TRBJ2-7,TRBV15
CASSYSSGSSTDTQYF,TRBJ2-3,TRBV6-5
CASSEALREEIYGYTF,TRBJ1-2,TRBV2
CASSVRRGNTIYF,TRBJ1-3,TRBV6-1
CATSQDNSYEQYF,TRBJ2-7,TRBV15
CASSLDGLASSYEQYF,TRBJ2-7,TRBV5-1
CASSFRGDLYEQYF,TRBJ2-7,TRBV28
CASSLQGGSYNEQFF,TRBJ2-1,TRBV5-1
CASSLARLEETQYF,TRBJ2-5,TRBV7-9
CASFMPGRSYNEQFF,TRBJ2-1,TRBV6-2/TRBV6-3
CASSSGQGTYEQYF,TRBJ2-7,TRBV28
CASSLRPGLAANEQFF,TRBJ2-1,TRBV28
CASSPGQQTGGREQYF,TRBJ2-7,TRBV5-1
CASSQDFGVGQYF,TRBJ2-5,TRBV4-2